These T cell receptor beta chains were read from a single sample in a study of cytomegalovirus exposure and HLA in healthy donors. Clones were sequenced by immunoSEQ multiplex PCR, and TCRdb holds only the in-frame ones, with some missing. The table includes roughly 200,000 clones, approximately 87% detected once. The sample comprised PBMCs. Receptors originate from a man aged 25-45 years in good health and CMV-seronegative. Each CDR3 is given with its conserved first and last residue. Size tells how often a clone was seen (once, few, many) or the class of an expanded clone, and some rows leave it out.

CDR3 protein	V gene	J gene	CDR3 length	clone size
CATSSLIPGQGGSYTF	TRBV15	TRBJ1-2	16	.
CAISEDTTSNQPQHF	TRBV10-3	TRBJ1-5	15	.
CASSTTSGGNTGELFF	TRBV5-1	TRBJ2-2	16	.
CASSTVYGYTF	TRBV7-9	TRBJ1-2	11	.
CAWNKPGTSGIDEQFF	TRBV30	TRBJ2-1	16	.
CASSPSTGFMNTEAFF	TRBV19	TRBJ1-1	16	.
CASSFSTGLETQYF	TRBV11-2	TRBJ2-5	14	.
CASREVAGTDTQYF	TRBV6-1	TRBJ2-3	14	.
CASSQETGTGWTGELFF	TRBV4-3	TRBJ2-2	17	.
CASSPLGTGNTEAFF	TRBV9	TRBJ1-1	15	.
CASSDVIGLKAQPQHF	TRBV7-8	TRBJ1-5	16	.
CASSRLTGGNTEAFF	TRBV7-9	TRBJ1-1	15	once
CASSPRGTAHEQFF	TRBV27	TRBJ2-1	14	.
CASSDSVSGANVLTF	TRBV25-1	TRBJ2-6	15	.